Presented here are 26 T cell receptor beta chains from one specimen sequenced in a study of blood T cell repertoires in COVID-19. Sequencing was performed with immunoSEQ multiplex PCR; in TCRdb, only in-frame clones are kept and a portion is missing. The repertoire holds 150,000 to 200,000 clones, with about 89% as singletons. Sequenced input: peripheral blood. Receptor source: a man between 70 and 80 years old with acute or convalescent COVID-19.

The V gene is TRBV7-6, the J gene TRBJ1-4; 7 bases are a match to TRBD1. Germline assignment: CDR1 SGHVS and CDR2 FNYEAQ. Losses at the gene ends were 1 base for V and 4 bases for J; bases not matched to a gene: 6. The CDR3 consists of 16 residues. The CDR3 loop is CASSLGRQGYNEKLFF. DNA of the CDR3: TGTGCCAGCAGCTTAGGGAGACAGGGATATAATGAAAAACTGTTTTTT. The complete variable domain, with remaining parts taken from reference TRBV7-6 and TRBJ1-4, reads GAGVSQSPRYKVTKRGQDVALRCDPISGHVSLYWYRQALGQGPEFLTYFNYEAQQDKSGLPNDRFSAERPEGSISTLTIQRTEQRDSAMYRCASSLGRQGYNEKLFFGSGTQLSVL.

The CDR3 nucleotides are TGTGCCAGCAGTTTGGACACTGCCCAGCCCCAGCATTTT. It translates to CASSLDTAQPQHF. The rearrangement uses TRBV6-2 or TRBV6-3 and TRBJ1-5; D is perhaps TRBD1 (5 bases). Trimming removed 4 bases at V and 7 bases at J, with 11 bases between. The CDR3 spans 13 residues. CDR1 MNHEY and CDR2 SVGEGT come from the germline V gene.

The chain carries TRBV5-1 and TRBJ2-1, with 9 bases that match TRBD2. Germline lookup yields CDR1 SGHRS and CDR2 YFSETQ. V dropped 0 bases and J dropped 7; count of bases not matched to a gene: 11. The CDR3 runs to 17 residues. CDR3 residues: CASSLVATSGSGNEQFF. CDR3 nucleotides: TGCGCCAGCAGCTTGGTGGCAACTAGCGGGTCTGGGAATGAGCAGTTCTTC.

The rearrangement uses TRBV6-1 and TRBJ1-5; a weak D match, TRBD1 (6 bases). The germline V gene encodes CDR1 MNHNS and CDR2 SASEGT. Trimming took 0 bases from V and 6 from J, leaving 18 bases between them. The CDR3 runs 17 residues. CDR3 residues: CASSEAKAFGGSQPQHF. The CDR3 DNA follows: TGTGCCAGCAGTGAAGCAAAGGCTTTTGGGGGCAGTCAGCCCCAGCATTTT.

J is TRBJ2-7 and V is TRBV5-1; 8 bases align to TRBD1. With V trimmed by 4 bases and J by 3 bases, 12 bases remained unmatched. This CDR3 contains 16 residues. The germline gives CDR1 SGHRS, CDR2 YFSETQ. The CDR3 DNA is TGCGCCAGCAGCCTTGGTCGGACAGGGTTTCTCTACGAGCAGTACTTC. Its protein product is CASSLGRTGFLYEQYF.

The genes are TRBV4-3 and TRBJ2-5; TRBD1 might be the D (5 bases). The V end was cut by 1 base, the J end by 1 base, with 10 bases between. From germline, CDR1 is LGHNA and CDR2 YSLEER. The CDR3 contains 15 residues. The CDR3 here is CASSQGYRTQETQYF. CDR3 nucleotide sequence: TGCGCCAGCAGCCAAGGTTACAGGACCCAAGAGACCCAGTACTTC.

The rearrangement joins TRBV6-4 to TRBJ1-1, with D unresolved. The CDR3 spans 13 residues. V was trimmed by 4 bases and J by 5 bases, leaving 11 bases between them. Germline-derived CDR1 and CDR2 are MRHNA and SNTAGT. The CDR3 DNA is TGTGCCAGCAGTGCTGTGAGAGGGACTGAAGCTTTCTTT. Protein: CASSAVRGTEAFF.

The genes are TRBV7-9 and TRBJ2-2; 10 nucleotides match TRBD2. This CDR3 has 17 amino acids. V lost 7 bases and J lost 3; bases outside the gene matches: 11. From germline, CDR1 is SEHNR and CDR2 FQNEAQ (reference sequence). The CDR3 region is CASTPGVAGGDTGELFF. The CDR3 DNA follows: TGTGCCAGCACCCCGGGGGTAGCGGGAGGAGACACCGGGGAGCTGTTTTTT.

The V gene is TRBV4-2, the J gene TRBJ2-7, with D perhaps TRBD2 (5 bases). The CDR3 sequence is 13 residues long. V was clipped by 8 bases and J by 5 bases, with 16 bases between them. The germline CDR1 and CDR2 sequences are LGHNA and YNFKEQ. The CDR3 DNA is TGTGCCAGCGCCCGAGGGTATAGCGACGAGCAGTACTTC. This encodes CASARGYSDEQYF.

The chain recombines TRBV28 with TRBJ1-1, with TRBD1 identical over 9 bases. The length of the CDR3 is 14 residues. V shed 5 bases, J shed 3 bases, and the junction held 4 bases outside the gene matches. CDR1 MDHEN and CDR2 SYDVKM come from the germline V gene. This CDR3 is CASSLRQGDTEAFF. The CDR3 nucleotides read TGTGCCAGCAGTCTACGACAGGGGGACACTGAAGCTTTCTTT.

This clone was picked up a small number of times. The chain links TRBV29-1 to TRBJ1-1; D is unclear. The CDR3 loop spans 12 amino acids. V was clipped by 7 bases and J by 4 bases, with 13 bases between them. CDR1 is SQVTM and CDR2 is ANQGSEA in the germline V gene. CDR3 in DNA: TGCAGCGCTGGAGGTCGGTCCACTGAAGCTTTCTTT. This codes for CSAGGRSTEAFF.

The V call is TRBV24-1, the J call TRBJ2-5, with 9 positions matching TRBD1. The CDR3 is made up of 16 amino acids. V trimming: 4 bases; J trimming: 4 bases; junction bases outside the gene matches: 9. Germline V gives CDR1 KGHDR, CDR2 SFDVKD. DNA for the CDR3: TGTGCCACCAGTGAGGTACAGGGGGCAGGGGTAGAGACCCAGTACTTC. Protein sequence: CATSEVQGAGVETQYF.

V and J are TRBV4-2 and TRBJ1-1; D remains ambiguous. V shed 3 bases and J shed 2 bases, with 16 bases lying between them. The CDR3 consists of 16 residues. The germline CDR1 and CDR2 sequences are LGHNA and YNFKEQ. CDR3 region: CASSQAESATNTEAFF. CDR3 sequence (DNA): TGTGCCAGCAGCCAGGCGGAGTCGGCCACCAACACTGAAGCTTTCTTT.

The CDR3 protein is CASSTESKNIQYF. CDR3 nucleotides: TGTGCCAGCTCCACGGAGTCCAAAAACATTCAGTACTTC. The J gene is TRBJ2-4, the V gene TRBV18; no clear D gene. Looked up from germline, CDR1 is KGHSH and CDR2 is LQKENI. This CDR3 has 13 residues. Trimming left V 6 bases short and J 2 bases short, with 8 bases between.

The chain has TRBV5-1 and TRBJ2-3; TRBD2 matches 7 bases. Trimming took 0 bases from V and 1 from J; bases not matched to a gene: 5. Germline V gene sequence: CDR1 SGHRS, CDR2 YFSETQ. The CDR3 has 16 amino acids. As DNA, the CDR3 is TGCGCCAGCAGCTTGGGAAGCGGGAAGCGCACAGATACGCAGTATTTT. Translated: CASSLGSGKRTDTQYF.

This sequence joins TRBV6-2 or TRBV6-3 and TRBJ2-7; 12 positions match TRBD2. The junction had 7 bases not matched to a gene; V was cut back by 5 bases and J by 2 bases. The CDR3 consists of 16 residues. CDR1 is MNHEY and CDR2 is SVGEGT in the germline V gene. The CDR3 protein is CASSRQLAGGTYEQYF. The DNA of the CDR3 is TGTGCCAGCAGTCGTCAACTAGCGGGGGGAACCTACGAGCAGTACTTC.

J is TRBJ1-5 and V is TRBV4-1; D possibly corresponds to TRBD1 (5 bases). The CDR3 contains 16 residues. Per germline, CDR1 MGHRA and CDR2 YSYEKL. V lost 6 bases, J lost 4 bases, and 19 bases lay in between. As DNA, the CDR3 is TGCGCCAGCAGTCGAACTAATCCGGGGGGGAATCAGCCCCAGCATTTT. Its translation is CASSRTNPGGNQPQHF.

This chain joins TRBV7-8 and TRBJ1-1; 7 bases align to TRBD1. CDR1 and CDR2 from the germline V gene are SGHVS and FQNEAQ. V shed 8 bases and J 5 bases; nucleotides not matched to a gene: 11. The CDR3 sequence is 14 residues long. The CDR3 loop reads CASAKEGQRTEAFF. For the CDR3, the DNA is TGTGCCAGCGCAAAGGAGGGACAGAGGACTGAAGCTTTCTTT. The full variable domain, rest sourced from reference TRBV7-8 and TRBJ1-1, is GAGVSQSPRYKVAKRGQDVALRCDPISGHVSLFWYQQALGQGPEFLTYFQNEAQLDKSGLPSDRFFAERPEGSVSTLKIQRTQQEDSAVYLCASAKEGQRTEAFFGQGTRLTVV.

This sequence joins TRBV7-9 and TRBJ1-1; no clear D. Trimming pared 1 base from V and 6 bases from J, leaving 6 bases between. This CDR3 has 12 residues. Germline V CDR1 and CDR2: SEHNR, FQNEAQ (reference sequence). The CDR3 is CASSLGQPEAFF. The CDR3 nucleotides read TGTGCCAGCAGCTTAGGGCAACCTGAAGCTTTCTTT. Full variable domain (outside the CDR3, taken from reference TRBV7-9 and TRBJ1-1): DTGVSQNPRHKITKRGQNVTFRCDPISEHNRLYWYRQTLGQGPEFLTYFQNEAQLEKSRLLSDRFSAERPKGSFSTLEIQRTEQGDSAMYLCASSLGQPEAFFGQGTRLTVV.

This chain joins TRBV29-1 and TRBJ2-7; TRBD2 agrees at 10 bases. Germline V gives CDR1 SQVTM, CDR2 ANQGSEA. This CDR3 contains 14 residues. V was clipped by 3 bases and J by 4 bases; unmatched bases: 6. In DNA form, the CDR3 reads TGCAGCGTTGACCCTAGCGGGAGCTTTTACGAGCAGTACTTC. This codes for CSVDPSGSFYEQYF.

The chain combines TRBV29-1 with TRBJ1-1; tentative D call: TRBD1 (5 bases). Per germline, CDR1 SQVTM and CDR2 ANQGSEA. V lost 7 bases and J 5 bases, leaving 17 bases between the germline ends. The CDR3 totals 13 residues. CDR3 loop: CSGLEWEGTEAFF. DNA of the CDR3: TGCAGCGGATTGGAATGGGAGGGGACTGAAGCTTTCTTT.

V gene TRBV27 combines with J gene TRBJ1-3, with TRBD1 as a possible D gene (5 bases). Per germline, CDR1 MNHEY and CDR2 SMNVEV (reference sequence). The ends were cut back, 6 bases at V and 4 bases at J, with 16 bases in the middle. This CDR3 has 15 residues. The CDR3 sequence: CASRDLGGSGNTIYF. The CDR3 bases are TGTGCCAGCAGGGACTTGGGGGGGTCCGGAAACACCATATATTTT.

The J gene is TRBJ2-3, the V gene TRBV20-1; D is unclear. The germline CDR1 and CDR2 sequences are DFQATT and SNEGSKA (reference sequence). This CDR3 contains 13 residues. Deletions cut 3 bases from V and 0 bases from J, with 7 bases between. For the CDR3, the DNA is TGCAGTGCTAGTTGGGCTAGCACAGATACGCAGTATTTT. Its translation is CSASWASTDTQYF.

V is TRBV20-1 and J is TRBJ2-1; D possibly corresponds to TRBD2 (6 bases). CDR3 length: 11 residues. Trimming removed 5 bases from V and 5 bases from J, with 7 bases in between. CDR1 DFQATT and CDR2 SNEGSKA come from the germline V gene (reference sequence). Here the CDR3 reads CSAPGDNEQFF. In nucleotides, the CDR3 is TGCAGTGCTCCGGGGGACAATGAGCAGTTCTTC.

The chain carries TRBV2 and TRBJ2-7; the D is unclear. The length of the CDR3 is 13 residues. Trimming took off 6 bases at V and 5 bases at J, with 14 bases between the two ends. Germline V lookup: CDR1 SNHLY, CDR2 FYNNEI. CDR3 in DNA: TGTGCCAGCAGCCCGTTAAATCCAGACGAGCAGTACTTC. It codes for CASSPLNPDEQYF.

The chain has TRBV7-9 and TRBJ2-2; 8 bases align to TRBD2. The trim removed 5 bases at V and 6 bases at J, leaving 5 bases unmatched. Per germline, CDR1 SEHNR and CDR2 FQNEAQ (reference sequence). The CDR3 consists of 14 residues. The CDR3 protein is CASSPQRGSGELFF. The DNA of the CDR3 is TGTGCCAGCAGCCCACAGCGGGGGTCCGGGGAGCTGTTTTTT.